Listed below are T cell receptor beta chains from one sample, sequenced in a study of shared clonotypes between healthy human individuals. Assay: immunoSEQ multiplex PCR; the TCRdb copy retains only in-frame clones and omits some. The table lists a few hundred thousand clones, around 95% of them singletons. The sample was naive CD8+ T cells sorted from blood. All receptors come from a woman aged 30 to 39 in good health. CDR3s include the opening cysteine and the closing phenylalanine or tryptophan. D genes are given only for firm matches. The size field is filled for only some rows; it gives once, few, many or a size class.

D	J	size	V	DNA	CDR3
-	TRBJ2-3	-	TRBV7-8	TGTGCCAGCAGCTTAGTACGGTACGATACGCAGTATTTT	CASSLVRYDTQYF
TRBD1	TRBJ2-7	-	TRBV7-9	TGTGCCAGCAGTTCACCGGGACAGACCTACGAGCAGTACTTC	CASSSPGQTYEQYF
-	TRBJ2-7	-	TRBV10-3	TGTGCCATCAGTGAGGGAGGAGGATACGAGCAGTACTTC	CAISEGGGYEQYF
TRBD1	TRBJ2-2	-	TRBV13	TGTGCCAGCAGCCCCGAGAACAGGGGTCGGACCGGGGAGCTGTTTTTT	CASSPENRGRTGELFF
-	TRBJ1-5	-	TRBV4-1	TGCGCCAGCAGCCTTAACAGCTATTTACAGCCCCAGCATTTT	CASSLNSYLQPQHF
-	TRBJ2-7	-	TRBV13	TGTGCCAGCAGCGCGGAGTACGAGCAGTACTTC	CASSAEYEQYF
-	TRBJ1-1	-	TRBV2	TGTGCCAGCGAAGCCGGACTTATTTCGAGCACTGAAGCTTTCTTT	CASEAGLISSTEAFF
TRBD1	TRBJ1-2	-	TRBV30	TGTGCCTGGAGTGTACAGGGGGCGATGGTTGGCTACACCTTC	CAWSVQGAMVGYTF
TRBD2	TRBJ2-1	-	TRBV25-1	TGTGCCAGCAGGACTAGCGGGAGCACCTACAATGAGCAGTTCTTC	CASRTSGSTYNEQFF
-	TRBJ2-7	once	TRBV6-5	TGTGCCAGCAGCTCGGGGACAACCTACGAGCAGTACTTC	CASSSGTTYEQYF
-	TRBJ2-7	-	TRBV19	TGTGCCAGTAGTATGGGCTACCTTTCGTACGAGCAGTACTTC	CASSMGYLSYEQYF
-	TRBJ1-1	-	TRBV27	TGTGCCAGCAGTTTAGGTTTCGGCGGTACTGGGGCTTTCTTT	CASSLGFGGTGAFF
-	TRBJ1-2	once	TRBV5-6	TGTGCCAGCAGCTTCGGCAGTCACTATGGCTACACCTTC	CASSFGSHYGYTF
-	TRBJ2-1	-	TRBV7-7	TGTGCCAGCAGCTTAGACAAGTACAATGAGCAGTTCTTC	CASSLDKYNEQFF
TRBD2	TRBJ2-1	-	TRBV29-1	TGCAGCGTTGAGGGACTAGCGGGAGTGCTTGAGCAGTTCTTC	CSVEGLAGVLEQFF
-	TRBJ2-7	-	TRBV27	TGTGCCAGCGGCTACGAGCAGTACTTC	CASGYEQYF
-	TRBJ1-4	-	TRBV5-6	TGTGCCAGCAGCCCTGGACAGTCAACTAATGAAAAACTGTTTTTT	CASSPGQSTNEKLFF
TRBD2	TRBJ2-7	-	TRBV19	TGTGCCAGTAGAGAGAGCGGGAGTGAAGTAGGGGCCTACGAGCAGTACTTC	CASRESGSEVGAYEQYF
-	TRBJ1-2	-	TRBV4-1	TGCGCCAGCAGCCAAGATCAGGGGTCCGGCTACACCTTC	CASSQDQGSGYTF
-	TRBJ2-7	-	TRBV11-2	TGTGCCAGCAGCTTATTGGTTCTTGACTACGAGCAGTACTTC	CASSLLVLDYEQYF
TRBD1	TRBJ1-1	few	TRBV27	TGTGCCAGCAGAGGACAGGGAGGTGAAGCTTTCTTT	CASRGQGGEAFF
TRBD2	TRBJ2-5	-	TRBV5-1	TGCGCCAGCAGCTTACGACTAGCGAGTCAAGAGACCCAGTACTTC	CASSLRLASQETQYF
-	TRBJ1-5	-	TRBV28	TGTGCCAGCAGTTTGGGCGTAGGTTGGCCCCAGCATTTT	CASSLGVGWPQHF
TRBD1	TRBJ2-7	-	TRBV18	TGTGCCAGCTCACAATTACAGGGGGATAACGACGAGCAGTACTTC	CASSQLQGDNDEQYF
-	TRBJ2-1	-	TRBV11-3	TGTGCCAGCAGCTTAGGCCCCCATGCCCATGAGCAGTTCTTC	CASSLGPHAHEQFF
-	TRBJ1-5	once	TRBV10-3	TGTGCCATCAGGGAAGAGGGCGGAGGGCCCCAGCATTTT	CAIREEGGGPQHF
-	TRBJ2-7	-	TRBV27	TGTGCCAGCAGTTTATCGCGGTCATCCTCATACTACGAGCAGTACTTC	CASSLSRSSSYYEQYF
-	TRBJ1-6	once	TRBV28	TGTGCCAGCACAATCCAGTGGCGGTCACCCCTCCACTTT	CASTIQWRSPLHF
-	TRBJ1-5	-	TRBV27	TGTGCCAGCAGTTTACTCTCGGGGGTGACAAATCAGCCCCAGCATTTT	CASSLLSGVTNQPQHF
TRBD2	TRBJ2-1	-	TRBV7-8	TGTGCCAGCAGCCTAGCGGGACAGTTGGGAAATGAGCAGTTCTTC	CASSLAGQLGNEQFF
-	TRBJ1-5	-	TRBV4-1	TGCGCCAGCAGCCAAGATTCCAGGGAGGGTCAGCCCCAGCATTTT	CASSQDSREGQPQHF
TRBD1	TRBJ2-7	-	TRBV27	TGTGCCAGCAGTTTATCGTTCCGACAGGGTGTTGGCGAGCAGTACTTC	CASSLSFRQGVGEQYF
-	TRBJ2-7	once	TRBV27	TGTGCCAGCAGTTTCCAGGGCACCGAGCAGTACTTC	CASSFQGTEQYF
-	TRBJ2-5	-	TRBV7-2	TGTGCCAGCAGCTTATCCGCGTCCCCGCGGGAGACCCAGTACTTC	CASSLSASPRETQYF
-	TRBJ1-2	-	TRBV5-1	TGCGCCAGCGGGACACCCGACTATGGCTACACCTTC	CASGTPDYGYTF
-	TRBJ2-3	-	TRBV27	TGTGCCAGCAGTTTATTAGCCGCGGCGGGATTTGGTACAGATACGCAGTATTTT	CASSLLAAAGFGTDTQYF
-	TRBJ2-1	-	TRBV28	TGTGCCAGCAGTTTTAGTCCTAGTGGGTACAATGAGCAGTTCTTC	CASSFSPSGYNEQFF